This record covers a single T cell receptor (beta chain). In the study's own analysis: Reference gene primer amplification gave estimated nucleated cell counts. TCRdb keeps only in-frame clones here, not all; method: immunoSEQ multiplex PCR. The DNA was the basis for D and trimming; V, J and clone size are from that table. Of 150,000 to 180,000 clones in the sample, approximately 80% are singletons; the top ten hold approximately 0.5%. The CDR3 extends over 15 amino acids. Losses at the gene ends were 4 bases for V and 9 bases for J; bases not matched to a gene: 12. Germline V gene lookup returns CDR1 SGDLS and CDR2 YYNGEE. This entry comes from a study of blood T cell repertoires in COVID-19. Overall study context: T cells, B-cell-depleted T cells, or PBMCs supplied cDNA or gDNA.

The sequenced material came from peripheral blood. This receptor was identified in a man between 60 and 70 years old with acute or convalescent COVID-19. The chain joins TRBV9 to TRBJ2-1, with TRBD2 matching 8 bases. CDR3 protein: CASSPPGLAGSEQFF. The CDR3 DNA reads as TGTGCCAGCAGCCCACCTGGACTAGCCGGCAGTGAGCAGTTCTTC.